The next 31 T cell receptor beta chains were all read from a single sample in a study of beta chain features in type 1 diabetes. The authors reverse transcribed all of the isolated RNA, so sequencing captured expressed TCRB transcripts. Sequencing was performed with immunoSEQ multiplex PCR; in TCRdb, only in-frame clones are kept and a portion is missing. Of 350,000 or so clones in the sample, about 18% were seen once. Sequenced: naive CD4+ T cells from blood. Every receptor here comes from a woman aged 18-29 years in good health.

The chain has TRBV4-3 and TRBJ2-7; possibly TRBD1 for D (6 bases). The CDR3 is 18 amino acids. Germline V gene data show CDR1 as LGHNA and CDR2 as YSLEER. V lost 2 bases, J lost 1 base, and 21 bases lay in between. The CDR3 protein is CASSQSSTGLTHSYEQYF. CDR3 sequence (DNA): TGCGCCAGCAGCCAATCCAGCACAGGGCTTACACATTCCTACGAGCAGTACTTC.

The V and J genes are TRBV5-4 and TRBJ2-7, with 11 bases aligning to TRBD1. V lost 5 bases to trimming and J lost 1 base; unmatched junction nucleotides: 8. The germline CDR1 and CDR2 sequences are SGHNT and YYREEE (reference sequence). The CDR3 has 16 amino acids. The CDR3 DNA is TGTGCCAGCAGACCAGGAGGGACAGGGGGATCCTACGAGCAGTACTTC. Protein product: CASRPGGTGGSYEQYF.

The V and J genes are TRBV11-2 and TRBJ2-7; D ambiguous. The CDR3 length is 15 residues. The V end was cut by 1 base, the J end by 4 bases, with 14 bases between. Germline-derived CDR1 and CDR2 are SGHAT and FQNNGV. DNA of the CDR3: TGTGCCAGCAGCTTAGGAGACACGATGATATACGAGCAGTACTTC. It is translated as CASSLGDTMIYEQYF.

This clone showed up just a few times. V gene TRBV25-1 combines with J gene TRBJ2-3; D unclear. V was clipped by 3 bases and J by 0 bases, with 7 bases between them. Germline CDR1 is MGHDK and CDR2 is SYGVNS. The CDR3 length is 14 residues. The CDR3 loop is CASSDGVSTDTQYF. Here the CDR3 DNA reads TGTGCCAGCAGTGACGGAGTGAGCACAGATACGCAGTATTTT.

CDR3 region: CASSSGLAADTQYF. The CDR3 DNA reads as TGTGCCAGCAGCTCGGGACTAGCGGCAGATACGCAGTATTTT. The J gene is TRBJ2-3, the V gene TRBV7-2; 11 bases agree with TRBD2. Germline CDR1 reads SGHTA; CDR2 reads FQGNSA. The CDR3 totals 14 residues. The ends lost 4 bases at V and 4 bases at J; junction bases unmatched: 1.

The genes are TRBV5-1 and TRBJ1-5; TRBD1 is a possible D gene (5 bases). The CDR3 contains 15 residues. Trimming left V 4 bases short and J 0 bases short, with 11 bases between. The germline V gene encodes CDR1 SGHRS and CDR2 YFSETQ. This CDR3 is CASSLVGGSNQPQHF. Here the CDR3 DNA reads TGCGCCAGCAGCCTGGTGGGGGGTAGCAATCAGCCCCAGCATTTT.

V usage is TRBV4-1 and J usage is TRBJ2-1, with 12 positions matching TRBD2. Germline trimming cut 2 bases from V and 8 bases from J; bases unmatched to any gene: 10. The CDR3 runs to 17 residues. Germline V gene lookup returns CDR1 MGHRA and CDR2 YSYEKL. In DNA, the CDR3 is TGCGCCAGCAGCCAACCCGTTCTAGCGGGGGGGGAGCATGAGCAGTTCTTC. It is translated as CASSQPVLAGGEHEQFF.

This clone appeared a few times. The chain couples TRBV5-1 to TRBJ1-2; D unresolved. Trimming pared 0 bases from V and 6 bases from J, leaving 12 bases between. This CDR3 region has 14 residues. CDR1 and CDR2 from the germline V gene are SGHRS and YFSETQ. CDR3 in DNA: TGCGCCAGCAGCTTGGATACGTGGAGGAATGGCTACACCTTC. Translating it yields CASSLDTWRNGYTF.

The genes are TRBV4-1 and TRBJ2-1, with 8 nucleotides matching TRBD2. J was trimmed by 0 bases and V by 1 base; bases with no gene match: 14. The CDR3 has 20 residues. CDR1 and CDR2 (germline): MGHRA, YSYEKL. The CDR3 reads CASSQAPPQLAASSYNEQFF. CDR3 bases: TGCGCCAGCAGCCAAGCCCCACCGCAACTAGCGGCAAGCTCCTACAATGAGCAGTTCTTC.

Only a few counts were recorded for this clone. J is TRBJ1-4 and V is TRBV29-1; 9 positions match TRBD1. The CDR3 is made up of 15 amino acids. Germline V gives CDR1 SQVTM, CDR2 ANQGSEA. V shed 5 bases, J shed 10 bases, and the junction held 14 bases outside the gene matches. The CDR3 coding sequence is TGCAGCGTTCAGGGACAGGGCACCATCTCGGGAAAACTGTTTTTT. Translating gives CSVQGQGTISGKLFF.

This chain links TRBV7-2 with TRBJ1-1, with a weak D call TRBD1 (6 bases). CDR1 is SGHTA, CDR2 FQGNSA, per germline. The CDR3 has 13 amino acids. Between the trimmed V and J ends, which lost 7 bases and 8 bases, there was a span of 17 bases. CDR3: CASMAYTGTEAFF. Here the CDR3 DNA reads TGTGCCAGCATGGCGTATACCGGGACAGAAGCTTTCTTT.

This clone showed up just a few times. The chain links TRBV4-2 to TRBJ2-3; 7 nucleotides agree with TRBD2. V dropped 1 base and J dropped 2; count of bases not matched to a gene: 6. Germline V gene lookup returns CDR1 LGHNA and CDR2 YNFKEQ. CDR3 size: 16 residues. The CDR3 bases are TGTGCCAGCAGCCAAGGCCGGGACTACTCCACAGATACGCAGTATTTT. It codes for CASSQGRDYSTDTQYF.

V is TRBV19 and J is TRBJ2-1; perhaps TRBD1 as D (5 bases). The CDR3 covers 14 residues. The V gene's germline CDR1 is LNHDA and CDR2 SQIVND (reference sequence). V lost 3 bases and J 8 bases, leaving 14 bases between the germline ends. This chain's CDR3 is CASSIGQGVYEQFF. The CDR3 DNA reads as TGTGCCAGTAGTATTGGGCAGGGTGTCTATGAGCAGTTCTTC.

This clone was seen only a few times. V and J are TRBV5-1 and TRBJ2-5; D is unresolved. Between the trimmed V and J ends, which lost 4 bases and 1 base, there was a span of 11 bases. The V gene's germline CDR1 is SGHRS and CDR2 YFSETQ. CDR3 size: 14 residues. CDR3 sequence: CASSPQPSQETQYF. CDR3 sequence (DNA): TGCGCCAGCAGCCCCCAACCGAGCCAAGAGACCCAGTACTTC.

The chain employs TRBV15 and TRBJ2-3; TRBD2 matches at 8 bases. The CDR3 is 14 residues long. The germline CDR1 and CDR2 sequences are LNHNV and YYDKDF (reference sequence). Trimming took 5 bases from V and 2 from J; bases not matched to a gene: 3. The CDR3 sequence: CATSRGLDTDTQYF. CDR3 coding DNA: TGTGCCACCAGCCGGGGACTAGACACAGATACGCAGTATTTT.

CDR3 sequence (DNA): TGTGCCAGCTCAACGAACTCCTTGGGACAGGGGGCCACTGAAGCTTTCTTT. Protein: CASSTNSLGQGATEAFF. The chain recombines TRBV18 with TRBJ1-1, with 12 bases matching TRBD1. CDR3 length: 17 amino acids. Trimming removed 5 bases from V and 4 bases from J; junction bases left unmatched: 11. The germline V gene encodes CDR1 KGHSH and CDR2 LQKENI.

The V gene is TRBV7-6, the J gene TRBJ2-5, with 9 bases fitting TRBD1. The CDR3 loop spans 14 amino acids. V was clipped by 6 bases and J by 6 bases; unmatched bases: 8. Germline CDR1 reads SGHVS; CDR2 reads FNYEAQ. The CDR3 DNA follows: TGTGCCAGCAGATCCGGGACAGGGAGGCAGACCCAGTACTTC. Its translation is CASRSGTGRQTQYF.

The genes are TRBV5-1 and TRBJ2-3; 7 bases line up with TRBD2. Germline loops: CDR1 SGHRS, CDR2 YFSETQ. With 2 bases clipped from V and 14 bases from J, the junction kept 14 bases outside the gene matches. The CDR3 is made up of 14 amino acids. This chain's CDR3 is CASSFGTTEPAVYF. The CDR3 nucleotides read TGCGCCAGCAGCTTCGGGACTACCGAACCGGCGGTGTATTTT. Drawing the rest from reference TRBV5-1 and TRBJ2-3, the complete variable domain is KAGVTQTPRYLIKTRGQQVTLSCSPISGHRSVSWYQQTPGQGLQFLFEYFSETQRNKGNFPGRFSGRQFSNSRSEMNVSTLELGDSALYLCASSFGTTEPAVYFGPGTRLTVL.

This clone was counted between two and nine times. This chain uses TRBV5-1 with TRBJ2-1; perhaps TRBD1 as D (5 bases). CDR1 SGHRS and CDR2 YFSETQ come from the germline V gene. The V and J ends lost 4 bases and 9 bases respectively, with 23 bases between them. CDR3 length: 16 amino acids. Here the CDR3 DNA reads TGCGCCAGCAGCCCAACAATGACTGCCGCCCAGGGTGAGCAGTTCTTC. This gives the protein CASSPTMTAAQGEQFF.

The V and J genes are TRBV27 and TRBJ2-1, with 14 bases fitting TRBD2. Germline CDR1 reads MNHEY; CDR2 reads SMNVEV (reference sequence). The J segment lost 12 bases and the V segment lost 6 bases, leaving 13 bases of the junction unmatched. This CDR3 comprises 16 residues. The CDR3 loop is CASRTLTSGRAYGQFF. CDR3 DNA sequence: TGTGCCAGCAGGACCCTGACTAGCGGGAGGGCCTATGGGCAGTTCTTC.

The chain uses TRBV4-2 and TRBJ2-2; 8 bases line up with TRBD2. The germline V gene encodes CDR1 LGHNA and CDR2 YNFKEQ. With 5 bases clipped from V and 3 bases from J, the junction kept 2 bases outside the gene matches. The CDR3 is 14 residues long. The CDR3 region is CASSYSGDTGELFF. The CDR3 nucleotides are TGTGCCAGCAGCTATAGCGGGGACACCGGGGAGCTGTTTTTT.

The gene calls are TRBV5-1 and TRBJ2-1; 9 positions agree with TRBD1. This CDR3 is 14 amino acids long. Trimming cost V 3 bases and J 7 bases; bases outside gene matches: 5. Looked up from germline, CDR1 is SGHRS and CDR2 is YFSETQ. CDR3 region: CASSYYGTGNEQFF. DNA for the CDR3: TGCGCCAGCAGCTATTACGGGACAGGGAATGAGCAGTTCTTC.

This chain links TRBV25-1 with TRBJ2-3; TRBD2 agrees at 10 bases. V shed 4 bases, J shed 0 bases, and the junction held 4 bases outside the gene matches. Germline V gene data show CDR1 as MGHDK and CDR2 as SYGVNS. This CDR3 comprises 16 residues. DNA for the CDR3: TGTGCCAGCAGTGCCTCTAGCGGGAGAAGCACAGATACGCAGTATTTT. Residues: CASSASSGRSTDTQYF.

CDR3 sequence reads: CASSQQAGGYEQYF. For the CDR3, the DNA is TGCGCCAGCAGCCAACAGGCGGGGGGCTACGAGCAGTACTTC. The gene calls are TRBV4-3 and TRBJ2-7, with 8 bases matching TRBD2. Per germline, CDR1 LGHNA and CDR2 YSLEER. This CDR3 is 14 amino acids long. With 2 bases clipped from V and 3 bases from J, the junction kept 3 bases outside the gene matches.

The CDR3 DNA reads TGTGCCAGCAGTGAAAGCGGTCTAGAGAACAATGAGCAGTTCTTC. Amino acid sequence: CASSESGLENNEQFF. The J gene is TRBJ2-1, the V gene TRBV25-1; D possibly corresponds to TRBD2 (5 bases). Germline V CDR1 and CDR2: MGHDK, SYGVNS. The V gene lost 2 bases and the J gene lost 5 bases, with 13 bases spanning the gap. This CDR3 is 15 amino acids long.

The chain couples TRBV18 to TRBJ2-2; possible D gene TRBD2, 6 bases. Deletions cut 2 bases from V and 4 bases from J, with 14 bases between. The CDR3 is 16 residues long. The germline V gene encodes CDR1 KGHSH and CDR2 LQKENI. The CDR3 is CASSPDSGPSTGELFF. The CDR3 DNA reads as TGTGCCAGCTCACCAGACAGCGGGCCGAGCACCGGGGAGCTGTTTTTT. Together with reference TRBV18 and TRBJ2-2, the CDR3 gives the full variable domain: NAGVMQNPRHLVRRRGQEARLRCSPMKGHSHVYWYRQLPEEGLKFMVYLQKENIIDESGMPKERFSAEFPKEGPSILRIQQVVRGDSAAYFCASSPDSGPSTGELFFGEGSRLTVL.

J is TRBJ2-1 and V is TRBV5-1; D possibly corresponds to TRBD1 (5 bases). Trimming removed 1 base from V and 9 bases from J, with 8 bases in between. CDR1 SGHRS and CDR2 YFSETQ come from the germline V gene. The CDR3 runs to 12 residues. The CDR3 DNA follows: TGCGCCAGCAGCTTGACTGACAGTGAGCAGTTCTTC. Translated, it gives CASSLTDSEQFF.

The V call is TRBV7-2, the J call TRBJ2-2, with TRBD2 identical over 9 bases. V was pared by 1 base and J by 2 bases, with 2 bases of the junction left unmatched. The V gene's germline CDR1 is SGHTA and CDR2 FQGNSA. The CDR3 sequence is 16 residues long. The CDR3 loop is CASSLGLAANTGELFF. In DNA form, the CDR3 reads TGTGCCAGCAGCTTAGGACTAGCGGCCAACACCGGGGAGCTGTTTTTT.

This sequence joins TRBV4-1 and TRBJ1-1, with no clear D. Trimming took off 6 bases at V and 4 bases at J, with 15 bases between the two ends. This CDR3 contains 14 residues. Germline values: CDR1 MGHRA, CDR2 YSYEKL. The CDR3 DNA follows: TGCGCCAGCAGTATGTTAACCGCCGGCACTGAAGCTTTCTTT. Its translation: CASSMLTAGTEAFF.

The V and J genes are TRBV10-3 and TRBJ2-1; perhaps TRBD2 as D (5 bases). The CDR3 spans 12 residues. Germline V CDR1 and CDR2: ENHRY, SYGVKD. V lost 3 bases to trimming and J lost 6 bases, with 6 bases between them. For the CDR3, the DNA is TGTGCCATCAGTGAAGCGGTCAATGAGCAGTTCTTC. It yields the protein CAISEAVNEQFF.

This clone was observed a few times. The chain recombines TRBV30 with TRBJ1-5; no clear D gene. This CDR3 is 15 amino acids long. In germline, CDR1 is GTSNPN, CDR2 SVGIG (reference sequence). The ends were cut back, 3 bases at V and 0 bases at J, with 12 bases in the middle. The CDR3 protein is CAWRAGLNSNQPQHF. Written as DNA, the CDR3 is TGTGCCTGGAGGGCCGGACTGAATAGCAATCAGCCCCAGCATTTT.